Included here is one TCR beta chain sequence, with context. This specimen belongs to a study of T cells in Graves' hyperthyroidism and ophthalmopathy. V lost 3 bases and J lost 5, with 11 bases in between. This CDR3 has 13 amino acids. CDR1 and CDR2 from the germline V gene are SGHNT and YYREEE (reference sequence). RNA transcripts gave rise to amplified TCR beta CDR3 regions. Primed by the HTBI set, a first-round RT-PCR was run on the TCR CDR3. MiXCR, run by TCRdb on the multiplex PCR reads, gives a single entry per CDR3 protein. The top ten hold approximately 31% of the sample, which has under 400,000 distinct CDR3 sequences, around 17% seen once.

The sequence was collected from a man in his thirties or forties with Graves' hyperthyroidism. Input material: blood. The V and J genes are TRBV5-4 and TRBJ2-5; D not certain. The CDR3: CASSSRFDETQYF. In nucleotides, the CDR3 is TGTGCCAGCAGCTCAAGGTTTGATGAGACCCAGTACTTC. The variable domain in full, completed from reference TRBV5-4 and TRBJ2-5, reads ETGVTQSPTHLIKTRGQQVTLRCSSQSGHNTVSWYQQALGQGPQFIFQYYREEENGRGNFPPRFSGLQFPNYSSELNVNALELDDSALYLCASSSRFDETQYFGPGTRLLVL.